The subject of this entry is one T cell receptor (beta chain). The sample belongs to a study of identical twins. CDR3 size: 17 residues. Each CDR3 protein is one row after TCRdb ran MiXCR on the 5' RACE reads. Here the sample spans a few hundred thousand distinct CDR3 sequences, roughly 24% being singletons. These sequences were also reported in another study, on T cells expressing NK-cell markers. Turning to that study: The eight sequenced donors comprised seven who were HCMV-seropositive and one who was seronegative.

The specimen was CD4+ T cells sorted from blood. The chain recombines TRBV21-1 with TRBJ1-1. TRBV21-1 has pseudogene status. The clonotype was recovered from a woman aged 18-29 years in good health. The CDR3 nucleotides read TGTGCCAGCAGCAAAGATAGAGGGCAGGCGCGGTACACTGAAGCTTTCTTT. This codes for CASSKDRGQARYTEAFF.